Reported below is one TCR beta chain. This specimen belongs to a study of blood T cell repertoires in COVID-19. Participants had their cohort set by participant-reported clinical history. Some clones are missing from TCRdb's copy, which holds only in-frame ones; the method was immunoSEQ multiplex PCR. The sample records 350,000 to 400,000 clones, around 89% being singletons. Sample: PBMCs or T cells enriched from blood (not recorded which). This sequence originates from a woman aged 18-30 years who had recovered from COVID-19.

The CDR3 DNA reads as TGTGCCTGGGACAGGCTAGGGGATGGCAATCAGCCCCAGCATTTT. Translated, it gives CAWDRLGDGNQPQHF. The chain employs TRBV30 and TRBJ1-5; D is perhaps TRBD1 (6 bases). Trimming took off 5 bases at V and 2 bases at J, with 16 bases between the two ends. This CDR3 contains 15 residues. Germline CDR1 GTSNPN, CDR2 SVGIG (reference sequence). Based on the CDR3 plus reference TRBV30 and TRBJ1-5, the full variable domain is SQTIHQWPATLVQPVGSPLSLECTVEGTSNPNLYWYRQAAGRGLQLLFYSVGIGQISSEVPQNLSASRPQDRQFILSSKKLLLSDSGFYLCAWDRLGDGNQPQHFGDGTRLSIL.